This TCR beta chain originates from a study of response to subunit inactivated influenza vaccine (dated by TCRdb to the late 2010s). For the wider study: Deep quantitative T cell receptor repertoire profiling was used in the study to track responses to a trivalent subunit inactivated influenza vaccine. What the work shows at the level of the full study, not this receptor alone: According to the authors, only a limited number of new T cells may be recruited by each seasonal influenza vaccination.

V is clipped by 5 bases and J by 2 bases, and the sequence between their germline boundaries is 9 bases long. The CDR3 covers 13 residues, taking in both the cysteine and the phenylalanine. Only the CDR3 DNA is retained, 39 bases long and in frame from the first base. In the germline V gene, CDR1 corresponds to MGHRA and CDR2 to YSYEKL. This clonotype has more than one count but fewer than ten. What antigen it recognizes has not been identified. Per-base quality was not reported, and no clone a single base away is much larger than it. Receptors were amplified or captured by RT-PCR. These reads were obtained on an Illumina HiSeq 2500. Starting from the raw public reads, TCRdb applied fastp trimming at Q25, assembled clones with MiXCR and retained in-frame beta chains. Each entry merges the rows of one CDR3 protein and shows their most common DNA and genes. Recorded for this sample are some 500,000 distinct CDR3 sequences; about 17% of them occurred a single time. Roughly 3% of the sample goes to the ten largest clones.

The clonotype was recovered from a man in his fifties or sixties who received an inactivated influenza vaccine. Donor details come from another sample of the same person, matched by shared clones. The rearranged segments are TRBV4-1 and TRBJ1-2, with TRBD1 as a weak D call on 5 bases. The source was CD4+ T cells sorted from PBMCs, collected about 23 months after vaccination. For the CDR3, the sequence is CASSETANYGYTF. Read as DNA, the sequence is TGCGCCAGCAGCGAGACAGCAAACTATGGCTACACCTTC.